This passage covers 8 T cell receptor beta chains from one sample sequenced in a study of blood T cell repertoires in COVID-19. Assay: immunoSEQ multiplex PCR; the TCRdb copy retains only in-frame clones and omits some. The data contain hundreds of thousands of clones, approximately 90% of them seen just once; the ten biggest clones take up about 4.6%. Material for sequencing was peripheral blood. These receptors were collected from a man in his forties or fifties with acute or convalescent COVID-19.

In this sample, this clone turned up once. This chain links TRBV12-3 or TRBV12-4 with TRBJ1-2; the match to TRBD1 covers 7 bases. With V trimmed by 2 bases and J by 13 bases, 7 bases remained unmatched. CDR3 length: 12 amino acids. CDR3 nucleotide sequence: TGTGCCAGCAGTTTATGGACAGGACGTAGCACCTTC. It specifies CASSLWTGRSTF.

This sequence joins TRBV5-1 and TRBJ2-3; 7 positions agree with TRBD2. This CDR3 spans 14 amino acids. Germline CDR1 is SGHRS and CDR2 is YFSETQ. V was pared by 5 bases and J by 1 base, with 4 bases of the junction left unmatched. The DNA for the CDR3 is TGCGCCAGCAGTTGGGCGGGGGGCACAGATACGCAGTATTTT. Translating it yields CASSWAGGTDTQYF.

J is TRBJ2-7 and V is TRBV5-1; D is uncertain. The CDR3 consists of 14 residues. The V gene lost 1 base and the J gene lost 4 bases, with 12 bases spanning the gap. Germline CDR1 reads SGHRS; CDR2 reads YFSETQ. CDR3 sequence (DNA): TGCGCCAGCAGCTTGCCAGGTCCAGGTTACGAGCAGTACTTC. Encoded protein: CASSLPGPGYEQYF.

The chain combines TRBV30 with TRBJ1-3; maybe TRBD1 (6 bases). The germline gives CDR1 GTSNPN, CDR2 SVGIG (reference sequence). With 2 bases removed from V and 4 bases from J, the gap between germline ends came to 18 bases. CDR3 size: 16 residues. CDR3 nucleotides: TGTGCCTGGAGTCTTAGAGGGGGAACGAGGGGAAACACCATATATTTT. Residues: CAWSLRGGTRGNTIYF.

The J gene is TRBJ2-7, the V gene TRBV9; unclear D gene. CDR3 length: 14 residues. In germline, CDR1 is SGDLS, CDR2 YYNGEE. The germline V and J ends were trimmed by 0 bases and 6 bases, with 13 bases remaining between them. CDR3 region: CASSVGEPSGEQYF. The CDR3 bases are TGTGCCAGCAGCGTAGGCGAACCCTCGGGCGAGCAGTACTTC.

J is TRBJ1-4 and V is TRBV5-1; D gene unclear. V was cut by 5 bases and J by 4 bases, with 21 bases left in between. The CDR3 length is 17 residues. Germline loops: CDR1 SGHRS, CDR2 YFSETQ. DNA for the CDR3: TGCGCCAGCAGACAAGGGAGGACGGACGGGCTTAATGAAAAACTGTTTTTT. Protein: CASRQGRTDGLNEKLFF.

The chain has TRBV5-1 and TRBJ2-1, with 10 bases fitting TRBD2. J gave up 4 bases and V 4 bases, and 8 bases lay outside the gene matches. CDR1 is SGHRS and CDR2 is YFSETQ in the germline V gene. There are 16 residues in the CDR3. The CDR3 DNA reads as TGCGCCAGCAGCACTGCTACTAGCGGGGTTTACAATGAGCAGTTCTTC. This gives the protein CASSTATSGVYNEQFF.

The rearrangement uses TRBV2 and TRBJ1-5; 10 bases are a match to TRBD1. The V and J ends lost 6 bases and 5 bases, in that order; junction bases with no gene match: 4. CDR3 length: 14 amino acids. Germline V gives CDR1 SNHLY, CDR2 FYNNEI. The CDR3 loop reads CASSQDRGHQPQHF. Written as DNA, the CDR3 is TGTGCCAGCAGCCAAGACAGGGGGCATCAGCCCCAGCATTTT. Together with reference TRBV2 and TRBJ1-5, the CDR3 gives the full variable domain: EPEVTQTPSHQVTQMGQEVILRCVPISNHLYFYWYRQILGQKVEFLVSFYNNEISEKSEIFDDQFSVERPDGSNFTLKIRSTKLEDSAMYFCASSQDRGHQPQHFGDGTRLSIL.